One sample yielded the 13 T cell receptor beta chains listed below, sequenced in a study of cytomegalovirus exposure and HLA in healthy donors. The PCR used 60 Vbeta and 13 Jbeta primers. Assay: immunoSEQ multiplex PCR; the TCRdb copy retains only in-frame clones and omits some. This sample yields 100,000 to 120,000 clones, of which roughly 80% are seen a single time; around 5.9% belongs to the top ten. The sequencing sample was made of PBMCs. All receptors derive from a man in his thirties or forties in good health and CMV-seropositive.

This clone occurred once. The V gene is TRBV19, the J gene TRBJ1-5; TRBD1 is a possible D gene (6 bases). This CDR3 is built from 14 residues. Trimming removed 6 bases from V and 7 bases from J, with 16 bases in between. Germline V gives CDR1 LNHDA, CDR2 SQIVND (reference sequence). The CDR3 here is CASRRAGAGQPQHF. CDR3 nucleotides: TGTGCCAGTAGGCGGGCAGGGGCTGGGCAGCCCCAGCATTTT.

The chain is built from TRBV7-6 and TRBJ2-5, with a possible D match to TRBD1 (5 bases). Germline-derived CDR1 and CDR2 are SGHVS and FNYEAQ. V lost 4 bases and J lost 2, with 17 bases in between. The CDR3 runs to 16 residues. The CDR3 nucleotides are TGTGCCAGCAGCTCGCAGGGATTGCCCTTTCAAGAGACCCAGTACTTC. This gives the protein CASSSQGLPFQETQYF.

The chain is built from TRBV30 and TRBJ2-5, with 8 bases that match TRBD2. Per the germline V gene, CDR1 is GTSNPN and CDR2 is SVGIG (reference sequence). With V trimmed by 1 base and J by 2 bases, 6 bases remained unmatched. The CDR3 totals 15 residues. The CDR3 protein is CAWSDAGLGQETQYF. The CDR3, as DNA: TGTGCCTGGAGTGATGCGGGACTAGGACAAGAGACCCAGTACTTC.

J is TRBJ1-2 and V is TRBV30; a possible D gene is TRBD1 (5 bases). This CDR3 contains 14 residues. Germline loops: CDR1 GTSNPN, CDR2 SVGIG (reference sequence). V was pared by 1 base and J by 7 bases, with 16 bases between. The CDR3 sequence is CAWSATGTTIGYTF. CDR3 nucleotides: TGTGCCTGGAGTGCGACCGGGACTACTATTGGCTACACCTTC.

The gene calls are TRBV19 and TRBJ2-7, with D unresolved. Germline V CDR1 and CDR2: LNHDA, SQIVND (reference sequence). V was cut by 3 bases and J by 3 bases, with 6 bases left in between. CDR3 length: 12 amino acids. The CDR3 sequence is CASSINGYEQYF. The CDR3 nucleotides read TGTGCCAGTAGTATCAACGGCTACGAGCAGTACTTC.

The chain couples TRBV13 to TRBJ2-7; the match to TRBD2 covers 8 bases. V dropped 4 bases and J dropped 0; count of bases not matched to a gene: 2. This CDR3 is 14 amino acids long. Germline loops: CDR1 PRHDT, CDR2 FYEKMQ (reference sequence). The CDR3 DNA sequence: TGTGCCAGCAGCTCGGGGGGGGTCTCCTACGAGCAGTACTTC. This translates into CASSSGGVSYEQYF. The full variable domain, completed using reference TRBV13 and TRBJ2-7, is AAGVIQSPRHLIKEKRETATLKCYPIPRHDTVYWYQQGPGQDPQFLISFYEKMQSDKGSIPDRFSAQQFSDYHSELNMSSLELGDSALYFCASSSGGVSYEQYFGPGTRLTVT.

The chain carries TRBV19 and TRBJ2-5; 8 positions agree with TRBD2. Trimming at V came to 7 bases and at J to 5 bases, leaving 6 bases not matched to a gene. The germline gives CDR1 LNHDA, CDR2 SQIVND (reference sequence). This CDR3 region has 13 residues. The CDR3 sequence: CASTPGGMETQYF. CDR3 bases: TGTGCCAGTACCCCGGGGGGGATGGAGACCCAGTACTTC.

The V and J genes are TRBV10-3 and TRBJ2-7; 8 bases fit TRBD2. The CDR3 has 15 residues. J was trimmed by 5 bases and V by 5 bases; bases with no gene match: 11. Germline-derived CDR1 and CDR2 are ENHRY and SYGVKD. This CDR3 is CAISPLSGTSHEQYF. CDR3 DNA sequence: TGTGCCATCAGTCCGCTTTCCGGGACTAGTCACGAGCAGTACTTC.

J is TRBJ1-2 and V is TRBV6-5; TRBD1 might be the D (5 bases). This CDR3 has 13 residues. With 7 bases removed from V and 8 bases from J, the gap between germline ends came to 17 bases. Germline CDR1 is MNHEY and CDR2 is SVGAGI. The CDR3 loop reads CASTKVGGLGYTF. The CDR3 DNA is TGTGCCAGCACCAAAGTCGGGGGGTTGGGCTACACCTTC.

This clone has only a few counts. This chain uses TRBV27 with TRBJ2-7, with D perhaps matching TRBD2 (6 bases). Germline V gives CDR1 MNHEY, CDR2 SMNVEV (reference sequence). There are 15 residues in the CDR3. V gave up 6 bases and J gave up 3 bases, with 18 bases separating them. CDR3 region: CASRPLAAGFYEQYF. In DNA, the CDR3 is TGTGCCAGCAGACCCTTAGCGGCTGGCTTCTACGAGCAGTACTTC.

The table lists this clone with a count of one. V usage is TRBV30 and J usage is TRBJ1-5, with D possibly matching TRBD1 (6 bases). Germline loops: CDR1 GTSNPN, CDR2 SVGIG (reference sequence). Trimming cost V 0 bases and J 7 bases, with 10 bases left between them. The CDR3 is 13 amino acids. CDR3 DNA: TGTGCCTGGAGTGTACCTAGGGGGCAGCCCCAGCATTTT. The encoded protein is CAWSVPRGQPQHF. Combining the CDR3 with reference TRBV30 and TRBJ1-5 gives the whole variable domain SQTIHQWPATLVQPVGSPLSLECTVEGTSNPNLYWYRQAAGRGLQLLFYSVGIGQISSEVPQNLSASRPQDRQFILSSKKLLLSDSGFYLCAWSVPRGQPQHFGDGTRLSIL.

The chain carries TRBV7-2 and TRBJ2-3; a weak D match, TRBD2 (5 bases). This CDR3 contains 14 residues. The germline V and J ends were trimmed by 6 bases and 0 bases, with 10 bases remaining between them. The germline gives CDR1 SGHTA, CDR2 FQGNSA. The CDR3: CASRAAASTDTQYF. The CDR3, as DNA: TGTGCCAGCAGAGCGGCGGCTAGCACAGATACGCAGTATTTT.

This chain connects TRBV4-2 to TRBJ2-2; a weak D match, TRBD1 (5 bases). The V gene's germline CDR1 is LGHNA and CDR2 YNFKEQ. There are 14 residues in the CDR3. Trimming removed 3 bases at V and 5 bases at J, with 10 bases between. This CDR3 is CASSHPRQTGELFF. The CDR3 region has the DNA TGTGCCAGCAGCCACCCCCGACAGACCGGGGAGCTGTTTTTT.